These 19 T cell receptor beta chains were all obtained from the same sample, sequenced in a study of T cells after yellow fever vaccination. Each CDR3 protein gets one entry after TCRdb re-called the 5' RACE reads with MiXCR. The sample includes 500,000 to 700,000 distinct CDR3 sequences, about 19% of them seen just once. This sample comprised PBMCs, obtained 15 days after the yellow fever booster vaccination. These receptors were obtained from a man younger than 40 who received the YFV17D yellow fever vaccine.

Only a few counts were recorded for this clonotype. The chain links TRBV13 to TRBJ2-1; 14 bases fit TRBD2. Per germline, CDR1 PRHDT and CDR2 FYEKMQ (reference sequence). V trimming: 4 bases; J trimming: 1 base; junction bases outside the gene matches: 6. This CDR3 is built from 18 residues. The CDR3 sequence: CASSYLTSGRGSYNEQFF. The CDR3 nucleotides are TGTGCCAGCAGCTACCTGACTAGCGGGAGGGGGTCCTACAATGAGCAGTTCTTC.

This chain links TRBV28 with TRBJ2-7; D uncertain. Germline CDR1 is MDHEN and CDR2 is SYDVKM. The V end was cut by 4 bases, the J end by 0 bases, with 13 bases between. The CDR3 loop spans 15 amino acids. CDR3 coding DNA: TGTGCCAGCAGTTCACGGTCCGGATACTCCTACGAGCAGTACTTC. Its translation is CASSSRSGYSYEQYF. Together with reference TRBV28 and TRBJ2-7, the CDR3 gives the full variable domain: DVKVTQSSRYLVKRTGEKVFLECVQDMDHENMFWYRQDPGLGLRLIYFSYDVKMKEKGDIPEGYSVSREKKERFSLILESASTNQTSMYLCASSSRSGYSYEQYFGPGTRLTVT.

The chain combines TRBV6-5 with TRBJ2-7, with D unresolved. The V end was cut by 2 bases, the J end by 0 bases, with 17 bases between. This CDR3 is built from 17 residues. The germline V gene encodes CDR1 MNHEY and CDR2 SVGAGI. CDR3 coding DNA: TGTGCCAGCAGTTACGCGGCATCCCCCATGAGCTCCTACGAGCAGTACTTC. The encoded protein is CASSYAASPMSSYEQYF.

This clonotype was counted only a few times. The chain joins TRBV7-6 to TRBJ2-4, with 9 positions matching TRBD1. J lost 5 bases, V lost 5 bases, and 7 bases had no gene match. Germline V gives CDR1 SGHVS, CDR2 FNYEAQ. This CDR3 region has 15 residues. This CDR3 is CASSVSGQGQNIQYF. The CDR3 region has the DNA TGTGCCAGCAGCGTTTCGGGACAGGGCCAAAACATTCAGTACTTC.

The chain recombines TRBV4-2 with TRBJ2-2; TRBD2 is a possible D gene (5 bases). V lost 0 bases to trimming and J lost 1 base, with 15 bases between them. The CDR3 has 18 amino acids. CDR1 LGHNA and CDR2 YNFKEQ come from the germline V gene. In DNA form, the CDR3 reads TGTGCCAGCAGCCAAGAGAGATTCGGAGCGGTGAACACCGGGGAGCTGTTTTTT. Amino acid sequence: CASSQERFGAVNTGELFF.

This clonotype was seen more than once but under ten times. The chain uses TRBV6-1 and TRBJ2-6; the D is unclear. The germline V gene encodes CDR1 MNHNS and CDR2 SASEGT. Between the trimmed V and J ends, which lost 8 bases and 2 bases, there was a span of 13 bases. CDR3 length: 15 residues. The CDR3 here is CASGPPRTGANVLTF. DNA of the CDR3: TGTGCCAGCGGCCCCCCCCGCACTGGGGCCAACGTCCTGACTTTC.

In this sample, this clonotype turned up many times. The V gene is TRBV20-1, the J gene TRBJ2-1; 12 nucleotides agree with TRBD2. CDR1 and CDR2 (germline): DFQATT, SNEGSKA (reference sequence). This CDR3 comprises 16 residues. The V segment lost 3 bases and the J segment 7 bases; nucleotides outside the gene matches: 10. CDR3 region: CSASHGTLAGGNEQFF. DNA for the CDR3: TGCAGTGCTAGTCATGGGACCCTAGCGGGGGGGAATGAGCAGTTCTTC.

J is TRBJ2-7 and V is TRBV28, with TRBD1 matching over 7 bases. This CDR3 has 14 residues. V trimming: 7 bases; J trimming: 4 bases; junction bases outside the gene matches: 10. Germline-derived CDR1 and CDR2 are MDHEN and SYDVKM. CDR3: CASKLRDSAYEQYF. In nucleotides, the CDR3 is TGTGCCAGCAAACTCCGGGACAGCGCTTACGAGCAGTACTTC.

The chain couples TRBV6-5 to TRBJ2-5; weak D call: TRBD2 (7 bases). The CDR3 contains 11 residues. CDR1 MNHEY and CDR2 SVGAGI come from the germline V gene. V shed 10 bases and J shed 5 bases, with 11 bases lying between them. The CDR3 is CATGGTETQYF. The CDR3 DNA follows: TGTGCCACGGGGGGCACGGAGACCCAGTACTTC.

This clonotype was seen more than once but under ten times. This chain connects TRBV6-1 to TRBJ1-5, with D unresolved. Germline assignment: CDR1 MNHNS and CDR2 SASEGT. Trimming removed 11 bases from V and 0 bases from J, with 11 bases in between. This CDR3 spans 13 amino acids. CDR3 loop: CAGAVDSNQPQHF. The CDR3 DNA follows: TGTGCCGGAGCAGTCGATAGCAATCAGCCCCAGCATTTT.

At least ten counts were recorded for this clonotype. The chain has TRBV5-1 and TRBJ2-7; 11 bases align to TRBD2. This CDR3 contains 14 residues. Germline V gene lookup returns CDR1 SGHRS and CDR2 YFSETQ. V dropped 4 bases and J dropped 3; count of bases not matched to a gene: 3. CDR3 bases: TGCGCCAGCAGCACCGGGACTAGCGGCTACGAGCAGTACTTC. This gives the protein CASSTGTSGYEQYF.

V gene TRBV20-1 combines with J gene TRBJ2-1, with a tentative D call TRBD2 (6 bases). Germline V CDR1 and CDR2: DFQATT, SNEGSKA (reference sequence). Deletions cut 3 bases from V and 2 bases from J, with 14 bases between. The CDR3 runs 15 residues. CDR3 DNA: TGCAGTGCTAGCAAGGGACGGGGGACCTACAATGAGCAGTTCTTC. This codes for CSASKGRGTYNEQFF.

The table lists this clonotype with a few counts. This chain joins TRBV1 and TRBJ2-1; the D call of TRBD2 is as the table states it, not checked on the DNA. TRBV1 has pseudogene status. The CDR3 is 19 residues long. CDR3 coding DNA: TGCACCAGCAGCCAAGTCCGACTAGCGGGCCAACAATTCCCCAATGAGCAGTTCTTC. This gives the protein CTSSQVRLAGQQFPNEQFF.

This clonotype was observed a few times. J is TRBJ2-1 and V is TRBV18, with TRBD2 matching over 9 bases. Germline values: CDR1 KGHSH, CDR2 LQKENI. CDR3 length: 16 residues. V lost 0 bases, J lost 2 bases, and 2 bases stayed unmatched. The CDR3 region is CASSPPSGRTYNEQFF. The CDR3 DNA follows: TGTGCCAGCTCACCACCGAGCGGGAGGACCTACAATGAGCAGTTCTTC.

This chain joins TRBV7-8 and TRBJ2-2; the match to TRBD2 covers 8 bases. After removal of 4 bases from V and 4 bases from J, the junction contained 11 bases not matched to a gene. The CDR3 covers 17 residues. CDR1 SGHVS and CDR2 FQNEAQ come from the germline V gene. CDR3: CASSSLAAGGSTGELFF. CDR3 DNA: TGTGCCAGCAGCTCTCTTGCCGCGGGAGGAAGCACCGGGGAGCTGTTTTTT.

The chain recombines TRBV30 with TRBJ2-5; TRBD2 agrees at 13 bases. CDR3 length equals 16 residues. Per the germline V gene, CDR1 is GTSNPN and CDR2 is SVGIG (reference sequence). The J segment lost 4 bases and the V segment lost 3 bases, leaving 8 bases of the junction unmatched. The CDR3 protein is CAWRPSRLAGGETQYF. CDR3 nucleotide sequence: TGTGCCTGGAGGCCCTCCAGACTAGCGGGAGGAGAGACCCAGTACTTC.

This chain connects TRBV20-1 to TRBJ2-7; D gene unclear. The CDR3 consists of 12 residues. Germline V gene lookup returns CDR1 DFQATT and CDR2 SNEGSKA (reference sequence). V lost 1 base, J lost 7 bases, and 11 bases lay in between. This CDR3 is CSARVGAEEQYF. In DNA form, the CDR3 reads TGCAGTGCTAGAGTAGGCGCGGAAGAGCAGTACTTC.

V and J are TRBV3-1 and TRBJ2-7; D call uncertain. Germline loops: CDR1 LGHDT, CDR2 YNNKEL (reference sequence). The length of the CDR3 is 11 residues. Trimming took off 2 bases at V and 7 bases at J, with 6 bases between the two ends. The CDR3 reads CASSQMREQYF. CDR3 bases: TGTGCCAGCAGCCAAATGCGGGAGCAGTACTTC.

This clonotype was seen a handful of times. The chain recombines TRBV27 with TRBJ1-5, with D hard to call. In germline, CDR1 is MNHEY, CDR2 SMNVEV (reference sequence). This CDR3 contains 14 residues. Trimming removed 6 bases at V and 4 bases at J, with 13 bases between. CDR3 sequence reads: CASSRDGRNQPQHF. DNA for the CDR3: TGTGCCAGCAGCCGAGACGGGCGAAATCAGCCCCAGCATTTT.